This entry lists 4 T cell receptor beta chains sequenced from one sample in a study of early T cells in non-severe SARS-CoV-2 infection. Via MiXCR, TCRdb re-called the 5' RACE reads, giving one row per CDR3 protein. The sample records about 77,000 distinct CDR3 sequences, approximately 9.1% being singletons. Material for sequencing was whole blood. These receptors were taken from an adult who was a healthcare worker with PCR-confirmed SARS-CoV-2 infection or an uninfected control (not recorded which).

The chain is built from TRBV27 and TRBJ2-7; TRBD1 aligns across 7 bases. CDR1 MNHEY and CDR2 SMNVEV come from the germline V gene (reference sequence). The CDR3 runs to 14 residues. Losses at the gene ends were 2 bases for V and 3 bases for J; bases not matched to a gene: 4. The CDR3, as DNA: TGTGCCAGCAGTTTAGAGGCAGGGGGCTACGAGCAGTACTTC. Translating it yields CASSLEAGGYEQYF.

Ten or more counts support this clonotype. The rearrangement links TRBV7-9 to TRBJ2-1, with D possibly matching TRBD1 (5 bases). The CDR3 has 14 residues. The V and J ends lost 5 bases and 6 bases respectively, with 14 bases between them. The germline V gene encodes CDR1 SEHNR and CDR2 FQNEAQ (reference sequence). The CDR3 protein is CASSPRQRVNEQFF. The CDR3 DNA follows: TGTGCCAGCAGCCCAAGACAGAGAGTCAATGAGCAGTTCTTC.

This clonotype was counted many times. The J gene is TRBJ2-3, the V gene TRBV29-1, with TRBD2 as a possible D gene (5 bases). The germline V gene has CDR1 SQVTM and CDR2 ANQGSEA. The CDR3 runs 12 residues. V lost 6 bases to trimming and J lost 1 base, with 8 bases between them. CDR3: CSVRGGTDTQYF. CDR3 DNA sequence: TGCAGCGTCCGGGGAGGCACAGATACGCAGTATTTT.

The chain carries TRBV28 and TRBJ2-3; perhaps TRBD2 as D (5 bases). The germline V gene has CDR1 MDHEN and CDR2 SYDVKM. This CDR3 comprises 13 residues. The V gene lost 7 bases and the J gene lost 3 bases, with 11 bases spanning the gap. In DNA, the CDR3 is TGTGCCAGCAATAGTTGGAGGACAGATACGCAGTATTTT. Translated: CASNSWRTDTQYF.